This TCR beta chain emerged from a study of shared clonotypes between healthy human individuals. Study information: Two female and a few male donors aged 18 to 49 were enrolled. Per donor, CD8 memory used one plate, CD8 naive used two, CD4 memory used three and CD4 naive used three.

Here immunoSEQ multiplex PCR was the method, and the copy in TCRdb shows in-frame clones only, minus some. The sample yields 1.4 million to 1.5 million clones, roughly 95% seen once. Donors comprised healthy HIV-negative adults lacking recent acute infections or vaccinations. Regarding this clone: Its antigen is as yet unknown.

Whole-study findings and limits: The four-donor shared clonotypes exceeded non-shared clonotypes in generation probability, with non-shared ones scoring lower.

Sequenced sample: naive CD4+ T cells sorted from blood. Noted subset: CD45RA+ positively selected. This TCR was sampled from a man younger than 45 in good health.

The CDR3 sequence is CASSPPAAGNTIYF. DNA of the CDR3: TGTGCCAGCTCACCACCGGCAGCTGGAAACACCATATATTTT. The V call is TRBV18, the J call TRBJ1-3, with D hard to call. The CDR3 is 14 amino acids. V was shortened by 0 bases and J by 2 bases, with 5 bases between the two germline ends. The germline CDR1 and CDR2 sequences are KGHSH and LQKENI.